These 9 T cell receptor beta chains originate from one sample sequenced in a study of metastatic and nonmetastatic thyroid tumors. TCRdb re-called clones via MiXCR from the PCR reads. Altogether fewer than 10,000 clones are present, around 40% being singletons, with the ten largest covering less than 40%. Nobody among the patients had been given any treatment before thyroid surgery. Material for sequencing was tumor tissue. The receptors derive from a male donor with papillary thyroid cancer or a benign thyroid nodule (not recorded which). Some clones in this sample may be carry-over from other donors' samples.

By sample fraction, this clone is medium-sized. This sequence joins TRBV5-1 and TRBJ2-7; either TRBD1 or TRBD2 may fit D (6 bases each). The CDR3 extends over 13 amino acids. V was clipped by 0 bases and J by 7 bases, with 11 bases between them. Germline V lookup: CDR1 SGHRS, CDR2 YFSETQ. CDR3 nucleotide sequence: TGCGCCAGCAGCTTGGGGGGGGCAGGAGAGCAGTACTTC. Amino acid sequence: CASSLGGAGEQYF.

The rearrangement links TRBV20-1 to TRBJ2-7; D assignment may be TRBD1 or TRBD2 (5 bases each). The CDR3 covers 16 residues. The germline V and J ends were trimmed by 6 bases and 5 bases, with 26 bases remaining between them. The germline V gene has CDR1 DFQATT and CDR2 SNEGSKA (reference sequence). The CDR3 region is CSALSRKRGDGNEQYF. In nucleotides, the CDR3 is TGCAGTGCCCTTTCCCGGAAAAGAGGGGATGGCAACGAGCAGTACTTC.

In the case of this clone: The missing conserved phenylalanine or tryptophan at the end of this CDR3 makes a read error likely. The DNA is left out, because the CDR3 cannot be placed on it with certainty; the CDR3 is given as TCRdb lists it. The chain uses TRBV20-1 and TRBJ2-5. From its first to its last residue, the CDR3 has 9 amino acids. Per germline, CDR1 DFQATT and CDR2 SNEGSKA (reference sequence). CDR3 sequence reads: CSAIDPSTI.

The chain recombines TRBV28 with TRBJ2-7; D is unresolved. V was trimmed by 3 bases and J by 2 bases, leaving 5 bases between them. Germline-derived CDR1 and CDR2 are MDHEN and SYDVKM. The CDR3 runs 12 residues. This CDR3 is CASSFRTYEQYF. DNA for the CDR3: TGTGCCAGCAGTTTTCGCACCTACGAGCAGTACTTC.

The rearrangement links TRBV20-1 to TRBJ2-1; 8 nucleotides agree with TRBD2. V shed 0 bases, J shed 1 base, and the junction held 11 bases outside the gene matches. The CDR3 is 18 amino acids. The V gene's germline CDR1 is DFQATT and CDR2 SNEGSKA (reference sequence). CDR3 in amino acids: CSARDRVSGTTSYNEQFF. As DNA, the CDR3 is TGCAGTGCTAGAGATCGCGTTAGCGGGACAACGTCCTACAATGAGCAGTTCTTC.

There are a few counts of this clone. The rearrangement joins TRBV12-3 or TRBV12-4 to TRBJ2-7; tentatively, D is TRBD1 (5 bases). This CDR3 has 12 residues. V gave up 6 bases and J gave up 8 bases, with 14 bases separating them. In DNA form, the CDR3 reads TGTGCCAGCAGCCAGGGCGACACAAAGCAGTACTTC. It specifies CASSQGDTKQYF.

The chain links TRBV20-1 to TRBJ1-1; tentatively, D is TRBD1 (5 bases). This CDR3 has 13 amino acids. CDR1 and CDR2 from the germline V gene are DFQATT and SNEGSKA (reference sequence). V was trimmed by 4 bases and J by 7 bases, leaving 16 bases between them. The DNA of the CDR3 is TGCAGTGCTATCCATCGGGAGGGGTATGAAGCTTTCTTT. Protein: CSAIHREGYEAFF.

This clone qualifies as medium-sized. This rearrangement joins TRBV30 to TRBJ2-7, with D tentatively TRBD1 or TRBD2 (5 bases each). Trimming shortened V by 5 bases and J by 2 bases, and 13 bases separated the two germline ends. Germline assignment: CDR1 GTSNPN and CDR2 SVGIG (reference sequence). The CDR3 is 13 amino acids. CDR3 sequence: CAWGFGGAYEQYF. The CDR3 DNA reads TGTGCCTGGGGTTTTGGGGGAGCCTACGAGCAGTACTTC.

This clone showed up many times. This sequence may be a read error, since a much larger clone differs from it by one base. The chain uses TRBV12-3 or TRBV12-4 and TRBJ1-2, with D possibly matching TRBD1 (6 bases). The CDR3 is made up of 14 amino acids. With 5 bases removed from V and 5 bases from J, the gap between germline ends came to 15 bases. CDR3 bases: TGTGCCAGCAGTGTCGGGGGGGCAATGTATGGCTACACCTTC. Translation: CASSVGGAMYGYTF.